A selection of T cell receptor beta chains follows, all from one sample in a study of blood T cell repertoires in COVID-19. Produced via immunoSEQ multiplex PCR; TCRdb's table is partial and in-frame only. Among over 250,000 clones, roughly 89% were seen once, and the ten largest hold 2% to 2.5%. Sequenced sample: peripheral blood. These receptors all come from a middle-aged man with acute or convalescent COVID-19. Both conserved end residues are part of each CDR3. Each record gives: clone size, V gene, D gene, J gene, CDR3 DNA, CDR3 protein. D genes are given only for firm matches. Clone size is shown for a subset of rows, as once, few, many or a class of expanded clone.

size: -
V: TRBV27
D: TRBD1
J: TRBJ2-7
DNA: TGTGCCAGCAGTCTAAAGACAGGGATCTCCTACGAGCAGTACTTC
CDR3: CASSLKTGISYEQYF

size: -
V: TRBV9
D: -
J: TRBJ2-3
DNA: TGTGCCAGCAGCGCCCCTATCTCGGGTCGTTCACAGTATTTT
CDR3: CASSAPISGRSQYF

size: -
V: TRBV27
D: -
J: TRBJ1-3
DNA: TGTGCCAGCAGGTCCGCGGGAAACACCATATATTTT
CDR3: CASRSAGNTIYF

size: -
V: TRBV9
D: TRBD1
J: TRBJ1-4
DNA: TGTGCCAGCAGCACCGCCCGACAGGGGTATGAAAAACTGTTTTTT
CDR3: CASSTARQGYEKLFF

size: -
V: TRBV11-2
D: -
J: TRBJ2-1
DNA: TGTGCCAGCAGCACTCTCAATGAGCAGTTCTTC
CDR3: CASSTLNEQFF

size: -
V: TRBV30
D: TRBD1
J: TRBJ1-2
DNA: TGTGCCTGGAGTGCTGACAGGGGGCATAGCTACACCTTC
CDR3: CAWSADRGHSYTF

size: -
V: TRBV11-2
D: -
J: TRBJ2-7
DNA: TGTGCCAGCAGCTTAGATAGGAGGGGACCTTACTCCTACGAGCAGTACTTC
CDR3: CASSLDRRGPYSYEQYF

size: -
V: TRBV12-3/TRBV12-4
D: -
J: TRBJ1-1
DNA: TGTGCCAGCAGTTTGAATGGGGGGGCCGAAGCTTTCTTT
CDR3: CASSLNGGAEAFF

size: -
V: TRBV3-1/TRBV3-2
D: -
J: TRBJ1-1
DNA: TGTGCCAGCAGCCAAGATCTTGGGGAGAACGCTGAAGCTTTCTTT
CDR3: CASSQDLGENAEAFF

size: -
V: TRBV9
D: -
J: TRBJ2-7
DNA: TGTGCCAGCAGCGTGACGGGGGGCTCTGGGCGCGAGCAGTACTTC
CDR3: CASSVTGGSGREQYF

size: -
V: TRBV5-4
D: TRBD1
J: TRBJ1-6
DNA: TGTGCCAGCAGCGTGGCAGGGGGCGCCTATAATTCACCCCTCCACTTT
CDR3: CASSVAGGAYNSPLHF

size: -
V: TRBV12-5
D: TRBD1
J: TRBJ2-5
DNA: TGTGCTAGTGGTCCCGGGACAGGGGTTGAGACCCAGTACTTC
CDR3: CASGPGTGVETQYF

size: -
V: TRBV29-1
D: -
J: TRBJ2-1
DNA: TGCAGCGGTGTAGTCAATGAGCAGTTCTTC
CDR3: CSGVVNEQFF

size: few
V: TRBV19
D: TRBD1
J: TRBJ1-2
DNA: TGTGCCAGTAGTTTCCCACAGGGGGCCTATGGCTACACCTTC
CDR3: CASSFPQGAYGYTF

size: -
V: TRBV14
D: -
J: TRBJ1-1
DNA: TGTGCCAGCAGCCGCAGCGATCTTCGAGTGGCTGAAGCTTTCTTT
CDR3: CASSRSDLRVAEAFF

size: once
V: TRBV2
D: -
J: TRBJ2-5
DNA: TGTGCCAGCAGTCCTAGCGATGGGGAGACCCAGTACTTC
CDR3: CASSPSDGETQYF

size: -
V: TRBV9
D: TRBD1
J: TRBJ1-2
DNA: TGTGCCAGCAGCGTAGGCGCAGGGGGCGCGGGGGGCTACACCTTC
CDR3: CASSVGAGGAGGYTF

size: -
V: TRBV9
D: -
J: TRBJ1-6
DNA: TGTGCCAGCAGCGTAGGGCAGGGTTTGAATTCACCCCTCCACTTT
CDR3: CASSVGQGLNSPLHF

size: -
V: TRBV7-8
D: -
J: TRBJ1-5
DNA: TGTGCCAGCAGTTTAACAAGTAGCAATCAGCCCCAGCATTTT
CDR3: CASSLTSSNQPQHF

size: -
V: TRBV27
D: TRBD2
J: TRBJ2-5
DNA: TGTGCCAGCAGTTTCTTGGCTAGCGGGGGGGTTGAGACCCAGTACTTC
CDR3: CASSFLASGGVETQYF

size: -
V: TRBV5-1
D: -
J: TRBJ2-3
DNA: TGCGCCAGCAGCTTGGGTTGGGTCGGGGTCACAGATACGCAGTATTTT
CDR3: CASSLGWVGVTDTQYF

size: -
V: TRBV18
D: -
J: TRBJ2-1
DNA: TGTGCCAGCTCCCAAATGACAGCCTACAATGAGCAGTTCTTC
CDR3: CASSQMTAYNEQFF